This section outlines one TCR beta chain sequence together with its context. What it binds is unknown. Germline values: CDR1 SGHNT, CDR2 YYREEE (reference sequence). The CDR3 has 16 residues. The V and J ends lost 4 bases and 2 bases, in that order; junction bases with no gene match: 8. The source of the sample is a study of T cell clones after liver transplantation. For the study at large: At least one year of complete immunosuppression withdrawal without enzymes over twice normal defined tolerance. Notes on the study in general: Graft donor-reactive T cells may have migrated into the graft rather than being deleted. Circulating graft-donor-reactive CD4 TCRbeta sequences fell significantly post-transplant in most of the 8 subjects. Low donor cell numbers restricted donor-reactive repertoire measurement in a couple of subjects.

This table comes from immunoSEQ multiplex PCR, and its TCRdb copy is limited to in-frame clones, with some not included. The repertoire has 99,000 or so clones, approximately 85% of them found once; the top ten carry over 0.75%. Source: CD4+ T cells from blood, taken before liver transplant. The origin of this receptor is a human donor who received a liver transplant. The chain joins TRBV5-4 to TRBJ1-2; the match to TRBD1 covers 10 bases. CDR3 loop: CASSRDRGAANYGYTF. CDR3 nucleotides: TGTGCCAGCAGCCGGGACAGGGGAGCCGCCAACTATGGCTACACCTTC.